Below, one T cell receptor (beta chain) is given with its context. The antigen is undetermined. This specimen belongs to a study of OX40 agonist ivuxolimab in advanced cancers. Study context: An agonistic anti-OX40 (CD134) antibody, ivuxolimab, was used to treat the patients. In this trial design, patients received ivuxolimab intravenously at 0.01 to 10 mg/kg every 2 weeks.

Collection of blood occurred at baseline, at cycle 4 day 1, and at cycle 7 day 1. Profiled with immunoSEQ multiplex PCR; TCRdb holds only in-frame clones, not every one. The data hold 72,000 or so clones, with over 70% observed a single time. Regarding the study as a whole: In the 0.1-3.0 mg/kg groups, partial responders showed among the lowest expansion.

The sequence was collected from an adult with an advanced solid tumor such as melanoma, head and neck, liver or kidney cancer. Here the sequenced sample was CD4+ or CD8+ T cells sorted from blood, taken in a trial of the OX40 agonist ivuxolimab.

As DNA, the CDR3 is TGTGCCAGCAGCTTACCCGCTACGCCGGGCTACACCTTC. Translated: CASSLPATPGYTF. The gene calls are TRBV7-8 and TRBJ1-2; D gene unclear. Between the trimmed V and J ends, which lost 2 bases and 8 bases, there was a span of 12 bases. The CDR3 consists of 13 residues. Germline V gene sequence: CDR1 SGHVS, CDR2 FQNEAQ.